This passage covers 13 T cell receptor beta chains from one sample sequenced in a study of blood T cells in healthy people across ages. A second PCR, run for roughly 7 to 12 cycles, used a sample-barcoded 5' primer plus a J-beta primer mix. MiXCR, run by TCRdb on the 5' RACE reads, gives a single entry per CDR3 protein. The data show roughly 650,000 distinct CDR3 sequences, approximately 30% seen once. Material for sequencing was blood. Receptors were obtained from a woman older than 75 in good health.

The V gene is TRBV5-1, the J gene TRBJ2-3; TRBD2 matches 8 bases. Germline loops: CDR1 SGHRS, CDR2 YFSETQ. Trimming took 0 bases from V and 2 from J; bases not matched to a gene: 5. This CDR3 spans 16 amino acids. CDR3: CASSLGRRGATDTQYF. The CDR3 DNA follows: TGCGCCAGCAGCTTGGGTCGGCGGGGGGCCACAGATACGCAGTATTTT.

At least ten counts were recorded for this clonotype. CDR3 nucleotides: TGTGCCAGCAGCAGGGACAGGGGAAACGGTCAGCCCCAGCATTTT. Translating gives CASSRDRGNGQPQHF. The rearrangement links TRBV7-2 to TRBJ1-5, with 10 positions matching TRBD1. V was pared by 5 bases and J by 6 bases, with 7 bases of the junction left unmatched. Germline V gene lookup returns CDR1 SGHTA and CDR2 FQGNSA. This CDR3 contains 15 residues.

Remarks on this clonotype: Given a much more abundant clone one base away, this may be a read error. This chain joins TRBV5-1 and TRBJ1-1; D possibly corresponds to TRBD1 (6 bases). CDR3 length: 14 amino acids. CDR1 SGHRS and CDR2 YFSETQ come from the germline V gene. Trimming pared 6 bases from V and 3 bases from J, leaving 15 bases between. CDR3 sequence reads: CASNPRDTYTEAFF. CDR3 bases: TGCGCCAGCAACCCCCGGGACACCTACACTGAAGCTTTCTTT.

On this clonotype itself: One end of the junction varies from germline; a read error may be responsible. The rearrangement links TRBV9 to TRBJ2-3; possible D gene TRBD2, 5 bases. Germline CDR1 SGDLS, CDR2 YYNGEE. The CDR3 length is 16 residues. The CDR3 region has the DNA TGTGCCAGTAGCGTGGGTCTGATAAGACTCACAGATACGCAGTATTTT. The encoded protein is CASSVGLIRLTDTQYF.

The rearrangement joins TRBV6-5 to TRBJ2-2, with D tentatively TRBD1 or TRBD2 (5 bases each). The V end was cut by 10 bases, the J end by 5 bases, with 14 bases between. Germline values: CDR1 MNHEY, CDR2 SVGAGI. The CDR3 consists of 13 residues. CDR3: CATTGTATGELFF. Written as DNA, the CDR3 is TGTGCCACCACCGGGACGGCGACCGGGGAGCTGTTTTTT.

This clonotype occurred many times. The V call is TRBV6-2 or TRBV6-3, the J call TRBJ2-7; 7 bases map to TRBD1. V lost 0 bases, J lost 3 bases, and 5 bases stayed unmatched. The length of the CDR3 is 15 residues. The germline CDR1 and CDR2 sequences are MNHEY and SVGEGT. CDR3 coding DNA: TGTGCCAGCAGTTACTCCCCGCGACAGGGCTACGAGCAGTACTTC. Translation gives CASSYSPRQGYEQYF.

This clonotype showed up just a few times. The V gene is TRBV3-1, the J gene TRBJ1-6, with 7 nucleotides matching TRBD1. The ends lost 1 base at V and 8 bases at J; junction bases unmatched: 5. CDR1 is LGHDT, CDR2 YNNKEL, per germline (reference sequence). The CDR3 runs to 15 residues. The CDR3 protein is CASSQARDSYSPLHF. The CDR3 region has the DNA TGTGCCAGCAGCCAAGCCCGGGACAGTTATTCACCCCTCCACTTT.

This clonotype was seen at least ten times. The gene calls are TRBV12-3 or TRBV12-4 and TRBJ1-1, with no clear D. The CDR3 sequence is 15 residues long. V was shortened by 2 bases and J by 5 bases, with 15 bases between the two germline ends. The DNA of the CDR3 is TGTGCCAGCAGTTTAAATCGGGCTTCGGGGACTGAAGCTTTCTTT. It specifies CASSLNRASGTEAFF.

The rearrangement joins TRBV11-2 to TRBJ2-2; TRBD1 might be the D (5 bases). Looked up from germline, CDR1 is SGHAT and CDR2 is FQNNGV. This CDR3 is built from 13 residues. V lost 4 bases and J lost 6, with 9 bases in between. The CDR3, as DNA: TGTGCCAGCAGCTGGACATTTGCCGGGGAGCTGTTTTTT. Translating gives CASSWTFAGELFF.

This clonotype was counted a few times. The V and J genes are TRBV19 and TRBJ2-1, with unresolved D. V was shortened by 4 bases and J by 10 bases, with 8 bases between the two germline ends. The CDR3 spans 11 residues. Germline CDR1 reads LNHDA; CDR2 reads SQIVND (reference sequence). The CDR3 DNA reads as TGTGCCAGTAGTAGGCTTAAGGAGCAGTTCTTC. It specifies CASSRLKEQFF.

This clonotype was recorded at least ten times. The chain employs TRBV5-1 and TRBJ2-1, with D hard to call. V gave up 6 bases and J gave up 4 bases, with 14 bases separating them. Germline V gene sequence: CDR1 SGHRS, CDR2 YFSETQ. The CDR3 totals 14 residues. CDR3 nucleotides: TGCGCCAGCAAAGTCCTTAATCAATACAATGAGCAGTTCTTC. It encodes CASKVLNQYNEQFF.

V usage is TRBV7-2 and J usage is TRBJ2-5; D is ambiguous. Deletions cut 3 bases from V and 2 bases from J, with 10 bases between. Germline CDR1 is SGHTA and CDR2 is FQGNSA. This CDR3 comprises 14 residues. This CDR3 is CASSFRSGQETQYF. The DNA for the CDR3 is TGTGCCAGCAGCTTTCGGTCAGGACAAGAGACCCAGTACTTC.

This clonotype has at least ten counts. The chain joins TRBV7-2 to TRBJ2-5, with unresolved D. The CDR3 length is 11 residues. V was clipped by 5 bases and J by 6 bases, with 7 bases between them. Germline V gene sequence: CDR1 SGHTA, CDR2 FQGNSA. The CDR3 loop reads CASSPKQTQYF. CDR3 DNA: TGTGCCAGCAGCCCTAAGCAGACCCAGTACTTC.